Presented here are 10 T cell receptor beta chains from one specimen sequenced in a study of blood T cell repertoires in COVID-19. Produced via immunoSEQ multiplex PCR; TCRdb's table is partial and in-frame only. The table includes about 110,000 clones, 75% to 90% detected once. Input material: peripheral blood. The receptor source for this set is a human donor in a cohort sampled during active COVID-19.

V is TRBV28 and J is TRBJ2-7; D may be TRBD2 (5 bases). The V and J ends lost 7 bases and 3 bases respectively, with 22 bases between them. Germline V gene data show CDR1 as MDHEN and CDR2 as SYDVKM. The CDR3 consists of 16 residues. CDR3 sequence: CASTDPGKRLGYEQYF. CDR3 nucleotide sequence: TGTGCCAGCACCGATCCGGGGAAAAGACTGGGCTACGAGCAGTACTTC.

The chain has TRBV6-4 and TRBJ1-2; TRBD1 matches 10 bases. The CDR3 runs 14 residues. The junction had 7 bases not matched to a gene; V was cut back by 6 bases and J by 6 bases. Germline V gene lookup returns CDR1 MRHNA and CDR2 SNTAGT. The CDR3 bases are TGTGCCAGCAGCGCGACAGGGGGCTTCGATGGCTACACCTTC. Its translation: CASSATGGFDGYTF.

The rearrangement links TRBV19 to TRBJ2-2; D remains ambiguous. Germline CDR1 reads LNHDA; CDR2 reads SQIVND (reference sequence). V was pared by 5 bases and J by 0 bases, with 7 bases between. This CDR3 contains 14 residues. CDR3 DNA sequence: TGTGCCAGTAGTGGGCAGCCGAACACCGGGGAGCTGTTTTTT. Its protein is CASSGQPNTGELFF. Looking up the rest from reference TRBV19 and TRBJ2-2 gives the full variable domain: DGGITQSPKYLFRKEGQNVTLSCEQNLNHDAMYWYRQDPGQGLRLIYYSQIVNDFQKGDIAEGYSVSREKKESFPLTVTSAQKNPTAFYLCASSGQPNTGELFFGEGSRLTVL.

V usage is TRBV7-9 and J usage is TRBJ1-5; TRBD1 is a possible D gene (5 bases). Between the trimmed V and J ends, which lost 2 bases and 0 bases, there was a span of 17 bases. Germline V gives CDR1 SEHNR, CDR2 FQNEAQ (reference sequence). This CDR3 contains 18 residues. In DNA, the CDR3 is TGTGCCAGCAGCTTATTGAGAGTCGACAGCGATAGCAATCAGCCCCAGCATTTT. This encodes CASSLLRVDSDSNQPQHF.

This rearrangement joins TRBV24-1 to TRBJ2-1; TRBD1 is a possible D gene (5 bases). V lost 5 bases to trimming and J lost 4 bases, with 11 bases between them. The CDR3 loop spans 14 amino acids. The germline V gene has CDR1 KGHDR and CDR2 SFDVKD. The DNA for the CDR3 is TGTGCCACCAGTGTCTTACAGGCATACAATGAGCAGTTCTTC. Protein: CATSVLQAYNEQFF.

The CDR3 loop is CASSWTGTSGNTIYF. Here the CDR3 DNA reads TGTGCCAGCAGCTGGACAGGGACCTCTGGAAACACCATATATTTT. The J gene is TRBJ1-3, the V gene TRBV7-9, with 8 bases aligning to TRBD1. Trimming removed 4 bases from V and 0 bases from J; junction bases left unmatched: 2. This CDR3 contains 15 residues. Germline V gene data show CDR1 as SEHNR and CDR2 as FQNEAQ (reference sequence). Full variable domain (rest looked up from reference TRBV7-9 and TRBJ1-3): DTGVSQNPRHKITKRGQNVTFRCDPISEHNRLYWYRQTLGQGPEFLTYFQNEAQLEKSRLLSDRFSAERPKGSFSTLEIQRTEQGDSAMYLCASSWTGTSGNTIYFGEGSWLTVV.

The rearrangement joins TRBV19 to TRBJ2-6; maybe TRBD2 (5 bases). V was pared by 6 bases and J by 1 base, with 10 bases between. Germline V gene data show CDR1 as LNHDA and CDR2 as SQIVND (reference sequence). The CDR3 contains 15 residues. The DNA for the CDR3 is TGTGCCAGTAGCACTAGTGGGTCTGGGGCCAACGTCCTGACTTTC. It encodes CASSTSGSGANVLTF.

The J gene is TRBJ1-2, the V gene TRBV7-2, with 7 bases that match TRBD1. After removal of 4 bases from V and 7 bases from J, the junction contained 9 bases not matched to a gene. Germline CDR1 reads SGHTA; CDR2 reads FQGNSA. The CDR3 has 14 residues. CDR3 DNA: TGTGCCAGCAGCTACACAGGGGCTGGCGGTGGCTACACCTTC. Amino acid sequence: CASSYTGAGGGYTF.

The rearrangement uses TRBV6-5 and TRBJ1-1; tentatively, D is TRBD1 (5 bases). In germline, CDR1 is MNHEY, CDR2 SVGAGI. The CDR3 is 15 residues long. Trimming took 6 bases from V and 0 from J, leaving 14 bases between them. CDR3 in DNA: TGTGCCAGCAGGGGGACTCCGGGACTGAACACTGAAGCTTTCTTT. This codes for CASRGTPGLNTEAFF.

The genes are TRBV3-1 (or the pseudogene TRBV3-2) and TRBJ1-5; TRBD1 agrees at 7 bases. Germline trimming cut 4 bases from V and 7 bases from J; bases unmatched to any gene: 10. CDR1 and CDR2 from the germline V gene are LGHDT and YNNKEL (reference sequence). The CDR3 covers 15 residues. The CDR3 DNA sequence: TGTGCCAGCAGCCGGGGACCCGCGGACAGGCAGCCCCAGCATTTT. This sequence encodes CASSRGPADRQPQHF.